The source of this T cell receptor beta chain is a study of T-cell memory formation after mild COVID-19. Comments on this clonotype: Its antigen is still unknown.

Findings and caveats of the study: Cross-reactive memory appears to have joined, as suggested by some responding clones showing up in pre-infection memory. Later expanders leaned toward CD4+, whereas clones contracting from day 15 to 85 were balanced CD4/CD8. The study found contracting CD4+ clones mainly in CM and EM and contracting CD8+ clones in EMRA. Day 37-peaking second-wave clones had unconfirmed SARS-CoV-2 specificity.

TCRdb analysed the 5' RACE reads with MiXCR anew, one entry per CDR3 protein. The profile covers around 300,000 distinct CDR3 sequences, with 18% appearing a single time and 23% taken by the ten largest. Sequenced sample: PBMCs or a T cell subset sorted from them (not recorded which). This receptor was taken from a man aged 18 to 30 who had mild COVID-19 (a few samples of this study predate the infection). Cell type and time point are not known.

CDR3 residues: CASVAGTNTDTQYF. The CDR3 nucleotides read TGTGCCAGCGTGGCCGGAACAAACACAGATACGCAGTATTTT. The gene calls are TRBV7-2 and TRBJ2-3; D not certain. V lost 8 bases, J lost 2 bases, and 14 bases lay in between. Looked up from germline, CDR1 is SGHTA and CDR2 is FQGNSA. The CDR3 runs to 14 residues. The entire variable domain, with the rest obtained from reference TRBV7-2 and TRBJ2-3, is as follows: GAGVSQSPSNKVTEKGKDVELRCDPISGHTALYWYRQSLGQGLEFLIYFQGNSAPDKSGLPSDRFSAERTGGSVSTLTIQRTQQEDSAVYLCASVAGTNTDTQYFGPGTRLTVL.